This record concerns one TCR beta chain sequence. What it binds is unknown. The assay was immunoSEQ multiplex PCR, and TCRdb's table has in-frame clones only and misses some. The sample yields hundreds of thousands of clones, approximately 92% seen once. Germline V gives CDR1 SNHLY, CDR2 FYNNEI. Trimming left V 4 bases short and J 2 bases short, with 18 bases between. CDR3 length: 16 residues. Terminally differentiated effector memory CD45RA+ cells were left out of the naive CD8 fraction, which was CD45RO-negative and positively selected for CCR7. This entry belongs to a study of shared clonotypes between healthy human individuals. General study points: Estimated richness was generally greater in naive than memory subsets.

The receptor's source is a young man in good health. Input material: naive CD8+ T cells sorted from blood. The chain uses TRBV2 and TRBJ2-7; the D is unclear. The CDR3: CASSVSPWARTYEQYF. The CDR3 DNA reads TGTGCCAGCAGTGTGAGCCCCTGGGCGAGAACCTACGAGCAGTACTTC.